Described below is a single TCR beta chain sequence and its context. This clonotype was counted many times. No cognate antigen has been identified for it. No much larger clone exists at a distance of one base, and base qualities are not known. This record belongs to a study of human T cells and chemical hapten exposure (dated by TCRdb to the early 2020s). At the level of the whole study: For sensitization, 2% DPC in acetone was applied to a 2 cm by 2 cm area of upper inner arm skin. Blood was sampled from patients pre-sensitization (week 0) and at 2, 6 and about 24 weeks after DPC sensitization. This study followed changes in the peripheral blood TCR repertoire in vivo during primary and secondary sensitization of alopecia patients to the hapten diphenylcyclopropenone (DPC). The patient cohort, mostly female, included alopecia areata with under or over 50% scalp involvement, alopecia totalis and alopecia universalis. Throughout the study period of around 24 weeks, patients also received therapeutic DPC doses to the scalp every week. Libraries were pooled for sequencing, and per-sample TCR yields varied mainly because of small differences in library volumes within the pool. Patch testing was performed on the upper back with Finn chambers containing 0.01% DPC, and the patch tests were scored after 6 days according to International Contact Dermatitis Research Group standards. Around 29 alopecia patients provided blood for TCR sequencing at one to four time points (pre-sensitization, 2, 6 and 24 weeks).

General study outcomes and caveats: Repeated subsampling changed both the strength of the expansion versus patch-test correlation and the threshold at which that correlation became significant. Significantly more large CDR3 similarity clusters were formed by expanded TCRs than by pre-sensitization or healthy control sets, consistent with antigen-driven responses. Patch test score correlated positively with the number of PT1 expanded TCRs, reaching significance at thresholds 8, 16 and 32 but not at 4. Because all patients had alopecia, a presumed autoimmune disease, the immune response of the patients might differ from that of healthy individuals. DPC sensitization did not change the number of TCRs with a frequency above 1 in 1000, and there was no evidence of changes in global repertoire structure.

V was cut back by 1 base and J by 2 bases, leaving a gap of 14 bases between them. The CDR3, from cysteine to phenylalanine, totals 16 residues. Only CDR3 DNA remains: 48 bases, in frame from the first base. Reading the germline V gene gives CDR1 SGHTA and CDR2 FQGNSA. The sample's time point label, decoded: pre-sensitization, week 0. Taken with the paper, the label for treatment or condition translates to: therapeutic diphenylcyclopropenone sensitization with weekly scalp DPC. Blood at each patch-test visit was drawn before the patch test was applied. Eligible patients were aged 18 to 70, diagnosed with alopecia, deemed suitable for DPC therapy, and excluded if pregnant. Total RNA was isolated from unfractionated whole blood collected in Tempus Blood RNA tubes. Library preparation was by RACE. These reads were obtained on a NextSeq 500. During library preparation, unique molecular identifiers were attached to individual cDNA molecules so that TCRs could be counted in a quantitative, reproducible way. Both TCR alpha and TCR beta chains were sequenced from each blood RNA sample. The authors' pipeline ran thus. Samples had a median of around 92,000 TCRs, with a range from about 23,224 to 750,000. The Decombinator software suite was used to annotate the V, J and CDR3 of the TCR reads. For PS versus PT1 abundance plots, all samples were subsampled to the same number of TCRs (28,000). TCRs were defined as expanded if absent before sensitization and observed at least eight times at the 2-week time point. TCRdb handled the public reads itself, with Q25 trimming in fastp and clone calling in MiXCR, and kept productive beta chains. Each record represents a unique CDR3 protein, reported with the most common genes and DNA among its rows. The V and J calls shown here were made by TCRdb, not taken from the authors' results. The sample includes roughly 250,000 distinct CDR3 sequences, with 7.5% to 10% observed a single time. Of the sample, under 2.5% falls within the top ten clones.

This receptor was obtained from a woman between 40 and 55 years old with alopecia areata. Some clones in this sample may be carry-over from other donors' samples. Here the sequenced sample was whole blood, taken in connection with sensitization to the hapten diphenylcyclopropenone (DPC). The rearranged chain carries TRBV7-2 and TRBJ1-2; the D gene is perhaps TRBD1, from 5 matching bases. This receptor carries the CDR3 CASSLVAGTFNYGYTF. The nucleotide sequence reads as follows: TGTGCCAGCAGCTTAGTTGCTGGGACCTTCAACTATGGCTACACCTTC. Beyond the CDR3, the reference TRBV7-2 and TRBJ1-2 genes provide the residues; the full variable domain reads: GAGVSQSPSNKVTEKGKDVELRCDPISGHTALYWYRQSLGQGLEFLIYFQGNSAPDKSGLPSDRFSAERTGGSVSTLTIQRTQQEDSAVYLCASSLVAGTFNYGYTFGSGTRLTVV.